This TCR beta chain was captured in a study of shared clonotypes between healthy human individuals. A note on this clone: Its antigen is currently unknown.

General observations from the study: Of the naive CD4 clonotypes, around 5.2% were shared across a few donors. It was the non-shared clonotypes that had lower generation probabilities than clonotypes shared by all four donors.

For sorted subsets, 150 to 250 ng DNA per replicate equaled some 27,000 T cell genomes. Some clones are missing from TCRdb's copy, which holds only in-frame ones; the method was immunoSEQ multiplex PCR. This sample yields approximately 530,000 clones, of which 95% to 97% are seen a single time; 0.06% belongs to the top ten. Trimming cost V 0 bases and J 10 bases, with 12 bases left between them. Germline V gene sequence: CDR1 MGHRA, CDR2 YSYEKL. The CDR3 extends over 13 amino acids. Each sample came from a Caucasian adult donor living in Nashville, Tennessee. The genes are TRBV4-1 and TRBJ1-2, with a tentative D call TRBD1 (5 bases). This sequence was found in a woman between 25 and 40 years old in good health. The material sequenced was naive CD4+ T cells sorted from blood. Subset reported: CD45RA+ positively selected. CDR3 DNA sequence: TGCGCCAGCAGCCAAGATTGGGGGGATCTCTACACCTTC. Its protein product is CASSQDWGDLYTF.